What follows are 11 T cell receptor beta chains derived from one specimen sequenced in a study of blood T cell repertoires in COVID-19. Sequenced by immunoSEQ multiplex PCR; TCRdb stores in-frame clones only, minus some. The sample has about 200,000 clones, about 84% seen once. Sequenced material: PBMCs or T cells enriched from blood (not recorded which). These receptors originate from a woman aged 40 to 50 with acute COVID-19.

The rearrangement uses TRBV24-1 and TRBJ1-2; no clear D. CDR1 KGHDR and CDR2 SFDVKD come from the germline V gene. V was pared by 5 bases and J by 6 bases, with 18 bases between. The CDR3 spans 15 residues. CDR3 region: CATSGYVGGIDGYTF. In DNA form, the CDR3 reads TGTGCCACCAGTGGTTACGTGGGAGGGATCGATGGCTACACCTTC.

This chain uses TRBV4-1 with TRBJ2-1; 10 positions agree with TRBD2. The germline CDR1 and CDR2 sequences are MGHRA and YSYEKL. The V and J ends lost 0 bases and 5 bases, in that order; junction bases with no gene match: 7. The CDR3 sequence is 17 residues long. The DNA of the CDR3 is TGCGCCAGCAGCCAAGAATCTACTAGCGGGGCCCACAATGAGCAGTTCTTC. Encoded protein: CASSQESTSGAHNEQFF.

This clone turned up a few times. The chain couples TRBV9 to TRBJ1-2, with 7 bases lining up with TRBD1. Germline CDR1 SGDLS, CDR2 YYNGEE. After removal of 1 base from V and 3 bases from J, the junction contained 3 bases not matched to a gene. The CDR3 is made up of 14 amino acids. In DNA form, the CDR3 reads TGTGCCAGCAGCGTAACAGGGGATCACTATGGCTACACCTTC. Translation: CASSVTGDHYGYTF.

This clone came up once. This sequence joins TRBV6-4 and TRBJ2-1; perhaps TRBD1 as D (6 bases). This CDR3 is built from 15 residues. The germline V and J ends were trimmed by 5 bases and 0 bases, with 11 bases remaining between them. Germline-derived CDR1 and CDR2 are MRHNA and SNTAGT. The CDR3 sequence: CASSTDSTSYNEQFF. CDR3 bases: TGTGCCAGCAGTACGGACAGTACCTCCTACAATGAGCAGTTCTTC.

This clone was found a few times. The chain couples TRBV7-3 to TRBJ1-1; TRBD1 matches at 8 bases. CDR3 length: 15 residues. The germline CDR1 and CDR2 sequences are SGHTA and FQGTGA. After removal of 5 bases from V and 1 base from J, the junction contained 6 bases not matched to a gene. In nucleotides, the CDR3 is TGTGCCAGCAGCCCTGACAGGGGCCGGAACACTGAAGCTTTCTTT. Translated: CASSPDRGRNTEAFF.

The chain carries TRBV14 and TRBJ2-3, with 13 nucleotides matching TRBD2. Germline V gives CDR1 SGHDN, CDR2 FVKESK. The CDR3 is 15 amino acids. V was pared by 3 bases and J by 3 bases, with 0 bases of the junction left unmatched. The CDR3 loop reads CASSQTSGRTDTQYF. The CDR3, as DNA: TGTGCCAGCAGCCAGACTAGCGGGAGGACAGATACGCAGTATTTT.

The CDR3 is CASSGRGTPNTEAFF. The CDR3 nucleotides read TGTGCCAGTAGTGGACGAGGGACACCTAACACTGAAGCTTTCTTT. The V and J genes are TRBV19 and TRBJ1-1, with D perhaps TRBD1 (6 bases). Trimming stripped 5 bases from V and 2 bases from J, with 15 bases between. Germline lookup yields CDR1 LNHDA and CDR2 SQIVND (reference sequence). The CDR3 totals 15 residues. The variable domain in full, completed from reference TRBV19 and TRBJ1-1, reads DGGITQSPKYLFRKEGQNVTLSCEQNLNHDAMYWYRQDPGQGLRLIYYSQIVNDFQKGDIAEGYSVSREKKESFPLTVTSAQKNPTAFYLCASSGRGTPNTEAFFGQGTRLTVV.

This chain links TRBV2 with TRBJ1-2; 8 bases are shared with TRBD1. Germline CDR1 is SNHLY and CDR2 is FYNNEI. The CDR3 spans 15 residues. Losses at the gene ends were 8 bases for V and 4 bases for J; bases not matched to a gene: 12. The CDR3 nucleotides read TGTGCCAGCGCCCGGAGACAGGGGTGGACCTATGGCTACACCTTC. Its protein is CASARRQGWTYGYTF.

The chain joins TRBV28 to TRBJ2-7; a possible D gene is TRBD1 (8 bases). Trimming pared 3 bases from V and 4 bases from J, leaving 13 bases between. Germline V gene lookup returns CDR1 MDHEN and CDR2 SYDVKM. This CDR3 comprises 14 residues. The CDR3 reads CASSFGQGGYEQYF. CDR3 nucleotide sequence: TGTGCCAGCAGTTTCGGACAGGGAGGGTACGAGCAGTACTTC.

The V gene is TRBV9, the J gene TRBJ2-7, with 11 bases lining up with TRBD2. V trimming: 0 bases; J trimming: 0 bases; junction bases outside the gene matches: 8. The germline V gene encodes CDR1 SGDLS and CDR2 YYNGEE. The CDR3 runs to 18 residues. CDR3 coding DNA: TGTGCCAGCAGCGTAGGTCCACAGACTAGCGGGGACTCCTACGAGCAGTACTTC. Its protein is CASSVGPQTSGDSYEQYF.

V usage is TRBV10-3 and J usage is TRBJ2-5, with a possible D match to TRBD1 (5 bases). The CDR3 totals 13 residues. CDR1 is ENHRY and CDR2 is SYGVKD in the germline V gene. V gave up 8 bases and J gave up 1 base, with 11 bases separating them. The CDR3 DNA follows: TGTGCCATCTCTCGGCAGGGCCAAGAGACCCAGTACTTC. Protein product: CAISRQGQETQYF.